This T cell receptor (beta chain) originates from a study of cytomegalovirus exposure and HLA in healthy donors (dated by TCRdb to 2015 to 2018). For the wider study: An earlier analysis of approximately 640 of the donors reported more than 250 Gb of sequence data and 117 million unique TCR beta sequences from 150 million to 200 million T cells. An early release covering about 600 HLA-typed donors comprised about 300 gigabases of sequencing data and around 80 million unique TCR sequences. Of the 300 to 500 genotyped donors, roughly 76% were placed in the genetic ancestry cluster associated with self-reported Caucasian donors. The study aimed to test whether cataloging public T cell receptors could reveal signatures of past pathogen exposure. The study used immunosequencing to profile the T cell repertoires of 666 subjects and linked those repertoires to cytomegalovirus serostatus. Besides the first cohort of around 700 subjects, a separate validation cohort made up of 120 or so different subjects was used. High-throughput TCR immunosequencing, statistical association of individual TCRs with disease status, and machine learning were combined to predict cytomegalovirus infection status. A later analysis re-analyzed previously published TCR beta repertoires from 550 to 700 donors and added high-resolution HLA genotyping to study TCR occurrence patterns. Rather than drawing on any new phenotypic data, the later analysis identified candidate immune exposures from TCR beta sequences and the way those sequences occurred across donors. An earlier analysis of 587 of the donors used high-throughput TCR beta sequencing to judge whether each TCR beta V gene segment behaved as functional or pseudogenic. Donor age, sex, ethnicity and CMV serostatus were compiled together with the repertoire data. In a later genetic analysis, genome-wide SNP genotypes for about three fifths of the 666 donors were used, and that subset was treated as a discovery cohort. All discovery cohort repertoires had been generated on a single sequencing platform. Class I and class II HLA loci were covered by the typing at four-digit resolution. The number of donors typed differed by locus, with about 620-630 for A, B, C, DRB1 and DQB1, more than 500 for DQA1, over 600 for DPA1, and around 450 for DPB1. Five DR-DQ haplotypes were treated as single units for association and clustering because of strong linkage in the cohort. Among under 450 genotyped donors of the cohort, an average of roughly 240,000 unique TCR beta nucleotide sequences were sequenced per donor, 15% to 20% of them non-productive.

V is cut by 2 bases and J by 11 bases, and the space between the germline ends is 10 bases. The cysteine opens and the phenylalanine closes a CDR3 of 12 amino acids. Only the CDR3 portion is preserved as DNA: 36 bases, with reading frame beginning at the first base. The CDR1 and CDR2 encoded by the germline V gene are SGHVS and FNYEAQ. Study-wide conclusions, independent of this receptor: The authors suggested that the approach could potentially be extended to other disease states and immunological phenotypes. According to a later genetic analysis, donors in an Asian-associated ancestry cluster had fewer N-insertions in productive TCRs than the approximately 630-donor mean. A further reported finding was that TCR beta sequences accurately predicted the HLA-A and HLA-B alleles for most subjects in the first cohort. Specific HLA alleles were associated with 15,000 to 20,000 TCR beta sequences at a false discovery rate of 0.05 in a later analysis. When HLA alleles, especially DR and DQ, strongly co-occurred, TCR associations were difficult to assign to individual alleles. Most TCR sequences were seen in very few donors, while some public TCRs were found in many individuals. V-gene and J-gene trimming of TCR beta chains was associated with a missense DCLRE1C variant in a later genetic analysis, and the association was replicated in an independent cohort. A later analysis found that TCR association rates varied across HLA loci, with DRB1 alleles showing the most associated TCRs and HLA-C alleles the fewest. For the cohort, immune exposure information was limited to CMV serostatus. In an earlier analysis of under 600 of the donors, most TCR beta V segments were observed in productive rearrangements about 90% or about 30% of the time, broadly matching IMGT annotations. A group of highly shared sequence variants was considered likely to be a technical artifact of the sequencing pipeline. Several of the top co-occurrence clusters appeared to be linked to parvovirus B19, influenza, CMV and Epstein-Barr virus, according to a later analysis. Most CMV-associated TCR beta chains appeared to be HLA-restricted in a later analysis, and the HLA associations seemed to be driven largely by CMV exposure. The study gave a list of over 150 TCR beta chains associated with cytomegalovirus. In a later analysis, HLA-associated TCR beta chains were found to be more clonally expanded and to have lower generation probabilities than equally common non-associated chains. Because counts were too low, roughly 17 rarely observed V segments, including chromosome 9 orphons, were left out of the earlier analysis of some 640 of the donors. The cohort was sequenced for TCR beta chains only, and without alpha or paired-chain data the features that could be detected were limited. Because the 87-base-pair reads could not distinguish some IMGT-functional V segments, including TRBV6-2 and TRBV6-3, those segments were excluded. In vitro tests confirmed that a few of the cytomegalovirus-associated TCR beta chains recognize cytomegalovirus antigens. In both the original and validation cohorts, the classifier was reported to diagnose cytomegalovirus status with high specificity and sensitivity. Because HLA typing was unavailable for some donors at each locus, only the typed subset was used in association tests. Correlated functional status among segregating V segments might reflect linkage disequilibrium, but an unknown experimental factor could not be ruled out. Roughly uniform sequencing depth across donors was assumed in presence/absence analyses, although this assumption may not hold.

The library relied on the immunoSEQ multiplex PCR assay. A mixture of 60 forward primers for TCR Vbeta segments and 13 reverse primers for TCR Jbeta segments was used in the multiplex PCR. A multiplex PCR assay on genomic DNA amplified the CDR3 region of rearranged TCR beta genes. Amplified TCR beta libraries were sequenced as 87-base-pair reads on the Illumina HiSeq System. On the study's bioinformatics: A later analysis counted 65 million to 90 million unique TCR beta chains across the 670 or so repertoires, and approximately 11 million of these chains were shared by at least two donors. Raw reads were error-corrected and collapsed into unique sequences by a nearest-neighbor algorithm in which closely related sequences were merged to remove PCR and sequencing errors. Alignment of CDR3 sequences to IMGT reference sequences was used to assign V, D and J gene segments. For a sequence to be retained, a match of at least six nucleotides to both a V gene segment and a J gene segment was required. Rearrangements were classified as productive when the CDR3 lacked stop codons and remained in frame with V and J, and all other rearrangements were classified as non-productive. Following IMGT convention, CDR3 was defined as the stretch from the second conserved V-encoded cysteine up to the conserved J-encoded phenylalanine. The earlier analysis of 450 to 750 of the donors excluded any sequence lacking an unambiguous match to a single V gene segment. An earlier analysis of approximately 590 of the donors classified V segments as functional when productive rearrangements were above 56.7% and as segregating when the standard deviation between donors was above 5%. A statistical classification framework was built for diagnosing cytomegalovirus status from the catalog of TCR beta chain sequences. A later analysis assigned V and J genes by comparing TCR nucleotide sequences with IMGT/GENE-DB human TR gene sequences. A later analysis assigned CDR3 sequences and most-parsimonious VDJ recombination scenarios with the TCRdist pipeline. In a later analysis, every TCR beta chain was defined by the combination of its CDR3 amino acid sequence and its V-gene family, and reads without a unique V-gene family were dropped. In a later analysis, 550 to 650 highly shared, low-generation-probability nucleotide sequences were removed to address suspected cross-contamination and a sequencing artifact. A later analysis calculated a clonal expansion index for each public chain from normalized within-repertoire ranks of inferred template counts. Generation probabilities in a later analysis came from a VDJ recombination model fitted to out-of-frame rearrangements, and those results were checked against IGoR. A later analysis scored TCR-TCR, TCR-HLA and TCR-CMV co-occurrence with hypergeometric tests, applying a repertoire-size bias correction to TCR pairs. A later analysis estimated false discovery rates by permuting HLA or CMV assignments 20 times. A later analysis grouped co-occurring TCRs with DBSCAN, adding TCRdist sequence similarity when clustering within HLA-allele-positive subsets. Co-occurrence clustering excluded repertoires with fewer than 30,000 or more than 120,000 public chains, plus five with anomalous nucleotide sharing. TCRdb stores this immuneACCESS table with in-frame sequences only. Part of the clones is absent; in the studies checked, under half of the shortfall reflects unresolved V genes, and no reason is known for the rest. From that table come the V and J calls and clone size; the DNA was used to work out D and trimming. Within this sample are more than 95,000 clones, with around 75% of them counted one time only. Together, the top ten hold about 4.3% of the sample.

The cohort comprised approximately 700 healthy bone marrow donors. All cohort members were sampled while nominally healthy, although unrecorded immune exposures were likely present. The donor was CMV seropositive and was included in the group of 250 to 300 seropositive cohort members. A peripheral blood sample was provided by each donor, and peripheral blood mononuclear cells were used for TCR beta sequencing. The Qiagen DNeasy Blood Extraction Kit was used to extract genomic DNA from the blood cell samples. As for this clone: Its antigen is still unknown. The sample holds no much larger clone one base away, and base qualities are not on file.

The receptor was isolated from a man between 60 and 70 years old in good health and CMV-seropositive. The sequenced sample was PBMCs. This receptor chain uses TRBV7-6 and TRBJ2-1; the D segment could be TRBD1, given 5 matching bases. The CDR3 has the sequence CASSLLDKKQFF. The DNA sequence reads TGTGCCAGCAGCTTATTGGACAAAAAGCAGTTCTTC.